Listed below are T cell receptor beta chains from one sample, sequenced in a study of technical replicates of blood from a few donors. Assay used: immunoSEQ multiplex PCR; TCRdb lists only in-frame clones, some missing. Among more than 60,000 clones listed, more than 85% were seen once. The sequenced sample consisted of T cells isolated from PBMCs. Source of these receptors: a human donor in good health. Each CDR3 is given with its conserved first and last residue. Each record gives: V gene, D gene, J gene, clone size, CDR3 DNA, CDR3 protein. The D gene is left open where the match is weak. Clone sizes are given selectively: once, few, many, or a class where the clone is expanded.

v_gene: TRBV18; d_gene: -; j_gene: TRBJ2-2; abundance: -; CDR3nt: TGTGCCAGCTCACCTGGAGGGAACACCGGGGAGCTGTTTTTT; CDR3aa: CASSPGGNTGELFF
v_gene: TRBV27; d_gene: TRBD1; j_gene: TRBJ2-7; abundance: -; CDR3nt: TGTGCCAGCAATCGCAAAGGACAGGGGGCAACCTACGAGCAGTACTTC; CDR3aa: CASNRKGQGATYEQYF
v_gene: TRBV9; d_gene: TRBD2; j_gene: TRBJ2-7; abundance: -; CDR3nt: TGTGCCAGCAGCGTGGGGACTAGCGGGGGATCCTACGAGCAGTACTTC; CDR3aa: CASSVGTSGGSYEQYF
v_gene: TRBV6-6; d_gene: TRBD2; j_gene: TRBJ2-3; abundance: -; CDR3nt: TGTGCCAGCAGGGCTAGCGGGAGGACCACAGATACGCAGTATTTT; CDR3aa: CASRASGRTTDTQYF
v_gene: TRBV6-1; d_gene: -; j_gene: TRBJ2-3; abundance: -; CDR3nt: TGTGCCAGCAGTGAAGGTCAACACACAGATACGCAGTATTTT; CDR3aa: CASSEGQHTDTQYF
v_gene: TRBV6-5; d_gene: -; j_gene: TRBJ1-5; abundance: -; CDR3nt: TGTGCCAGCAGTTACAGCCGCCCCTATAGCAATCAGCCCCAGCATTTT; CDR3aa: CASSYSRPYSNQPQHF
v_gene: TRBV7-8; d_gene: TRBD2; j_gene: TRBJ2-3; abundance: -; CDR3nt: TGTGCCAGCAGCTTGCAGCGGGAGCTAGATACGCAGTATTTT; CDR3aa: CASSLQRELDTQYF
v_gene: TRBV27; d_gene: TRBD1; j_gene: TRBJ1-4; abundance: -; CDR3nt: TGTGCCAGCAGGAGGACAGGGAGTACAGAAAAACTGTTTTTT; CDR3aa: CASRRTGSTEKLFF
v_gene: TRBV5-1; d_gene: TRBD1; j_gene: TRBJ1-2; abundance: -; CDR3nt: TGCGCCAGCAGCTTTATGGGGACAGACATTAACTATGGCTACACCTTC; CDR3aa: CASSFMGTDINYGYTF
v_gene: TRBV6-1; d_gene: TRBD2; j_gene: TRBJ2-2; abundance: -; CDR3nt: TGTGCCAGCAGTGAACCTAGCGGGAGGCTCACCGGGGAGCTGTTTTTT; CDR3aa: CASSEPSGRLTGELFF
v_gene: TRBV25-1; d_gene: TRBD1; j_gene: TRBJ2-1; abundance: -; CDR3nt: TGTGCCAGCAGTAGATCCAGGGGGCGCAATGAGCAGTTCTTC; CDR3aa: CASSRSRGRNEQFF
v_gene: TRBV7-6; d_gene: TRBD2; j_gene: TRBJ2-7; abundance: -; CDR3nt: TGTGCCAGCAGCCTAAAGTATATGTTAGCGGGAGGGTCCTACGAGCAGTACTTC; CDR3aa: CASSLKYMLAGGSYEQYF
v_gene: TRBV29-1; d_gene: -; j_gene: TRBJ2-5; abundance: once; CDR3nt: TGCAGCGTTGTCCCAGGGAATAGGGAGACCCAGTACTTC; CDR3aa: CSVVPGNRETQYF
v_gene: TRBV5-1; d_gene: TRBD1; j_gene: TRBJ1-1; abundance: -; CDR3nt: TGCGCCAGCAGCGTATCGACAGGGCGCACTGAAGCTTTCTTT; CDR3aa: CASSVSTGRTEAFF
v_gene: TRBV4-2; d_gene: TRBD2; j_gene: TRBJ2-7; abundance: -; CDR3nt: TGTGCCAGCAGCCTAGGGGCTAGCGGGACCTACGAGCAGTACTTC; CDR3aa: CASSLGASGTYEQYF
v_gene: TRBV7-9; d_gene: TRBD1; j_gene: TRBJ1-2; abundance: -; CDR3nt: TGTGCCAGCAGCTCACCGGGACAGGGGCTTGGGGGCTACACCTTC; CDR3aa: CASSSPGQGLGGYTF
v_gene: TRBV7-2; d_gene: -; j_gene: TRBJ1-2; abundance: -; CDR3nt: TGTGCCAGCAGCGAGTTAAACTATGGCTACACCTTC; CDR3aa: CASSELNYGYTF
v_gene: TRBV6-4; d_gene: TRBD1; j_gene: TRBJ2-2; abundance: -; CDR3nt: TGTGCCAGCAGCGCAGGGGGCGGGAACACCGGGGAGCTGTTTTTT; CDR3aa: CASSAGGGNTGELFF
v_gene: TRBV7-2; d_gene: TRBD2; j_gene: TRBJ2-7; abundance: -; CDR3nt: TGTGCCAGCAGCTTAAGTGTAGTAGCGGGGGGGTACGAGCAGTACTTC; CDR3aa: CASSLSVVAGGYEQYF
v_gene: TRBV29-1; d_gene: TRBD2; j_gene: TRBJ2-7; abundance: -; CDR3nt: TGCAGCGTTGATGGGTTAGCGGGAGAGAGCGAGCAGTACTTC; CDR3aa: CSVDGLAGESEQYF
v_gene: TRBV7-2; d_gene: -; j_gene: TRBJ1-5; abundance: -; CDR3nt: TGTGCCAGCAGCCCCGTACAGGATCGGGGCAATCAGCCCCAGCATTTT; CDR3aa: CASSPVQDRGNQPQHF
v_gene: TRBV27; d_gene: -; j_gene: TRBJ2-7; abundance: -; CDR3nt: TGTGCCAGCAGCCTACAGGACAGATACTACGAGCAGTACTTC; CDR3aa: CASSLQDRYYEQYF
v_gene: TRBV27; d_gene: TRBD1; j_gene: TRBJ1-1; abundance: once; CDR3nt: TGTGCCAGCAGTTTATATACAGGGGTGAACACTGAAGCTTTCTTT; CDR3aa: CASSLYTGVNTEAFF
v_gene: TRBV5-6; d_gene: TRBD2; j_gene: TRBJ2-1; abundance: -; CDR3nt: TGTGCCAGCAGCCTTCGGGAGGCTTGGGATGAGCAGTTCTTC; CDR3aa: CASSLREAWDEQFF
v_gene: TRBV7-3; d_gene: TRBD1; j_gene: TRBJ1-2; abundance: few; CDR3nt: TGTGCCAGCAGCGAAGGGACAGGCTCAAACTATGGCTACACCTTC; CDR3aa: CASSEGTGSNYGYTF
v_gene: TRBV20-1; d_gene: -; j_gene: TRBJ1-2; abundance: -; CDR3nt: TGCAGTGCCTTCGGACTGAGGGGCTACACCTTC; CDR3aa: CSAFGLRGYTF
v_gene: TRBV19; d_gene: -; j_gene: TRBJ1-1; abundance: -; CDR3nt: TGTGCCAGTTATGGGGTATTGGTAGGGGACACTGAAGCTTTCTTT; CDR3aa: CASYGVLVGDTEAFF
v_gene: TRBV14; d_gene: TRBD1; j_gene: TRBJ2-1; abundance: -; CDR3nt: TGTGCCAGCAGCCTGATACGACAGGGGCACCACAATGAGCAGTTCTTC; CDR3aa: CASSLIRQGHHNEQFF
v_gene: TRBV9; d_gene: -; j_gene: TRBJ2-1; abundance: -; CDR3nt: TGTGCCAGCAGCGTACCTTCGGCGGGACTCCCTTACAATGAGCAGTTCTTC; CDR3aa: CASSVPSAGLPYNEQFF
v_gene: TRBV7-3; d_gene: -; j_gene: TRBJ2-5; abundance: -; CDR3nt: TGTGCCAGCAGCTTATACGGGGGGCGAGAGACCCAGTACTTC; CDR3aa: CASSLYGGRETQYF
v_gene: TRBV9; d_gene: -; j_gene: TRBJ1-1; abundance: -; CDR3nt: TGTGCCAGCAGCGTATTACAGGGTGGGGGTACTGAAGCTTTCTTT; CDR3aa: CASSVLQGGGTEAFF
v_gene: TRBV6-1; d_gene: -; j_gene: TRBJ2-7; abundance: once; CDR3nt: TGTGCCAGCAGTGAAGCGGGGGCCATTTTCTACGAGCAGTACTTC; CDR3aa: CASSEAGAIFYEQYF
v_gene: TRBV6-4; d_gene: -; j_gene: TRBJ1-1; abundance: -; CDR3nt: TGTGCCAGCAGTGACTCGGGGGACACCGGGGAAGCTTTCTTT; CDR3aa: CASSDSGDTGEAFF
v_gene: TRBV4-2; d_gene: TRBD1; j_gene: TRBJ2-7; abundance: -; CDR3nt: TGTGCCAGCAGCCCCGGACAGGGGGACCACGAGCAGTACTTC; CDR3aa: CASSPGQGDHEQYF
v_gene: TRBV7-3; d_gene: -; j_gene: TRBJ2-5; abundance: -; CDR3nt: TGTGCCAGCAGCCCGCTTGGAGGCTCGGAGACCCAGTACTTC; CDR3aa: CASSPLGGSETQYF
v_gene: TRBV19; d_gene: -; j_gene: TRBJ1-1; abundance: -; CDR3nt: TGTGCCAGTAGTCTCCCGGGGGGTGAGGACACTGAAGCTTTCTTT; CDR3aa: CASSLPGGEDTEAFF
v_gene: TRBV2; d_gene: TRBD1; j_gene: TRBJ2-5; abundance: -; CDR3nt: TGTGCCAGCAGGTGGACAGGGGAAAAAGAGACCCAGTACTTC; CDR3aa: CASRWTGEKETQYF
v_gene: TRBV25-1; d_gene: -; j_gene: TRBJ2-7; abundance: -; CDR3nt: TGTGCCAGCAGCGCGTACGAGCAGTACTTC; CDR3aa: CASSAYEQYF
v_gene: TRBV19; d_gene: -; j_gene: TRBJ2-4; abundance: -; CDR3nt: TGTGCCAGTAGTGTGGTCGGGGCCAAAAACATTCAGTACTTC; CDR3aa: CASSVVGAKNIQYF
v_gene: TRBV7-9; d_gene: TRBD1; j_gene: TRBJ1-5; abundance: once; CDR3nt: TGTGCCAGCAGCCAAGGACAGGTTATCAATCAGCCCCAGCATTTT; CDR3aa: CASSQGQVINQPQHF
v_gene: TRBV5-4; d_gene: TRBD2; j_gene: TRBJ2-1; abundance: -; CDR3nt: TGTGCCAGCAGCCCGGTAGGCCTAGCGGGAGGATTGAACTCCAATGAGCAGTTCTTC; CDR3aa: CASSPVGLAGGLNSNEQFF
v_gene: TRBV6-4; d_gene: -; j_gene: TRBJ1-5; abundance: -; CDR3nt: TGTGCCAGCAGTGACTCCGTGAATCAGCCCCAGCATTTT; CDR3aa: CASSDSVNQPQHF
v_gene: TRBV9; d_gene: TRBD2; j_gene: TRBJ2-3; abundance: -; CDR3nt: TGTGCCAGCAGCGTAGACGGGAGGGGAGATACGCAGTATTTT; CDR3aa: CASSVDGRGDTQYF
v_gene: TRBV6-5; d_gene: -; j_gene: TRBJ2-1; abundance: -; CDR3nt: TGTGCCAGCAGTTACTCTCCATCCTACAATGAGCAGTTCTTC; CDR3aa: CASSYSPSYNEQFF
v_gene: TRBV30; d_gene: TRBD1; j_gene: TRBJ1-5; abundance: -; CDR3nt: TGTGCCTGGAGTACTAGGGGGCTCGGGGGCAATCAGCCCCAGCATTTT; CDR3aa: CAWSTRGLGGNQPQHF
v_gene: TRBV1; d_gene: -; j_gene: TRBJ2-7; abundance: -; CDR3nt: TGCACCAGCAGCCACCCCAGCGGGAGGCCTCCTTTGGGTGAGCAGTACTTC; CDR3aa: CTSSHPSGRPPLGEQYF
v_gene: TRBV30; d_gene: TRBD1; j_gene: TRBJ2-7; abundance: -; CDR3nt: TGTGCCTGGCTCCCACAGGGGTCCTCCTACGAGCAGTACTTC; CDR3aa: CAWLPQGSSYEQYF
v_gene: TRBV19; d_gene: -; j_gene: TRBJ1-1; abundance: -; CDR3nt: TGTGCCAGTAGCAGGGTAGAGTGGACTGAAGCTTTCTTT; CDR3aa: CASSRVEWTEAFF
v_gene: TRBV10-3; d_gene: TRBD1; j_gene: TRBJ2-6; abundance: -; CDR3nt: TGTGCCATCAGTGAGTCAGGGGGCGTTGGGGCCAACGTCCTGACTTTC; CDR3aa: CAISESGGVGANVLTF
v_gene: TRBV18; d_gene: -; j_gene: TRBJ1-3; abundance: -; CDR3nt: TGTGCCAGCTCACCCCGCGATAACACCATATATTTT; CDR3aa: CASSPRDNTIYF
v_gene: TRBV27; d_gene: TRBD1; j_gene: TRBJ2-7; abundance: -; CDR3nt: TGTGCCAGCAGTTTATCGGGACAGGGGCTGGGGGAGCAGTACTTC; CDR3aa: CASSLSGQGLGEQYF
v_gene: TRBV18; d_gene: -; j_gene: TRBJ2-5; abundance: -; CDR3nt: TGTGCCAGCTCACCCAACACCGGGGAAGAGACCCAGTACTTC; CDR3aa: CASSPNTGEETQYF
v_gene: TRBV5-6; d_gene: -; j_gene: TRBJ1-2; abundance: -; CDR3nt: TGTGCCAGCAGCTTGGCTGGACTTCTCACCTTCTTC; CDR3aa: CASSLAGLLTFF
v_gene: TRBV7-2; d_gene: -; j_gene: TRBJ1-5; abundance: -; CDR3nt: TGTGCCAGCAGCTTAGAACAGGGCTATAGCAATCAGCCCCAGCATTTT; CDR3aa: CASSLEQGYSNQPQHF
v_gene: TRBV7-3; d_gene: -; j_gene: TRBJ2-7; abundance: once; CDR3nt: TGTGCCAGCAGCTTAACAGGGGACTGGCGGGATTCCTACGAGCAGTACTTC; CDR3aa: CASSLTGDWRDSYEQYF